This is a list of T cell receptor beta chains from one sample in a study of T cell changes during pregnancy in multiple sclerosis. Libraries were prepared by immunoSEQ multiplex PCR; TCRdb keeps only in-frame clonotypes and omits some of them. This sample has 78,000 or so clones, with roughly nine tenths found just once. Sample: peripheral blood, taken before pregnancy. Every receptor here comes from a female donor with multiple sclerosis, enrolled in a pregnancy study. Both conserved end residues are part of each CDR3. A D gene is named only where the DNA matches it firmly.

J: TRBJ2-7
D: TRBD1
length: 16
V: TRBV12-5
DNA: TGTGCTAGTGGCGGCGTGGGACAGGCCGACTCCTACGAGCAGTACTTC
CDR3: CASGGVGQADSYEQYF

J: TRBJ1-6
D: TRBD1
length: 13
V: TRBV6-1
DNA: TGTGCCAGCACCAACAGGGGGGATTCACCCCTCCACTTT
CDR3: CASTNRGDSPLHF

J: TRBJ1-1
D: NA
length: 14
V: TRBV11-2
DNA: TGTGCCAGCAGCTGGTACAGGGAGAACACTGAAGCTTTCTTT
CDR3: CASSWYRENTEAFF

J: TRBJ1-1
D: TRBD1
length: 14
V: TRBV30
DNA: TGTGCCTGGAGTGTAGGATCAGACAGGGGTTTCGGTTTCTTT
CDR3: CAWSVGSDRGFGFF

J: TRBJ2-7
D: TRBD2
length: 14
V: TRBV6-6
DNA: TGTGCCAGCAGTTACGGTCCGGGGGGCTACGAGCAGTACTTC
CDR3: CASSYGPGGYEQYF

J: TRBJ2-3
D: TRBD2
length: 16
V: TRBV7-6
DNA: TGTGCCAGCAGCTTCGGGACTAGGGGTCACACAGATACGCAGTATTTT
CDR3: CASSFGTRGHTDTQYF

J: TRBJ1-2
D: NA
length: 12
V: TRBV9
DNA: TGTGCCAGCAGCGTAACAGGCTATGGCTACACCTTC
CDR3: CASSVTGYGYTF

J: TRBJ2-1
D: NA
length: 14
V: TRBV14
DNA: TGTGCCAGCAGCCAGAAAGCGGGTTACAATGAGCAGTTCTTC
CDR3: CASSQKAGYNEQFF

J: TRBJ2-1
D: TRBD2
length: 16
V: TRBV7-2
DNA: TGTGCCAGCAGCCCCCGATGGAGCGGGGCTGGAAATGAGCAGTTCTTC
CDR3: CASSPRWSGAGNEQFF

J: TRBJ1-6
D: NA
length: 14
V: TRBV2
DNA: TGTGCCAGTTTTCAGGGTGGGTTTGGTTCACCCCTCCACTTT
CDR3: CASFQGGFGSPLHF

J: TRBJ1-1
D: TRBD1
length: 13
V: TRBV14
DNA: TGTGCCAGCAGCCGGACAGGAGACACTGAAGCTTTCTTT
CDR3: CASSRTGDTEAFF

J: TRBJ2-5
D: TRBD1
length: 16
V: TRBV18
DNA: TGTGCCAGCTCACCTGGACAGGGGGTCTCACAAGAGACCCAGTACTTC
CDR3: CASSPGQGVSQETQYF

J: TRBJ1-5
D: NA
length: 13
V: TRBV7-9
DNA: TGTGCCAGCAGCTTTTCAGGGTTACAGCCCCAGCATTTT
CDR3: CASSFSGLQPQHF

J: TRBJ2-1
D: NA
length: 13
V: TRBV11-3
DNA: TGTGCCAGCAGCTTAAGTCAGGGCAATGAGCAGTTCTTC
CDR3: CASSLSQGNEQFF